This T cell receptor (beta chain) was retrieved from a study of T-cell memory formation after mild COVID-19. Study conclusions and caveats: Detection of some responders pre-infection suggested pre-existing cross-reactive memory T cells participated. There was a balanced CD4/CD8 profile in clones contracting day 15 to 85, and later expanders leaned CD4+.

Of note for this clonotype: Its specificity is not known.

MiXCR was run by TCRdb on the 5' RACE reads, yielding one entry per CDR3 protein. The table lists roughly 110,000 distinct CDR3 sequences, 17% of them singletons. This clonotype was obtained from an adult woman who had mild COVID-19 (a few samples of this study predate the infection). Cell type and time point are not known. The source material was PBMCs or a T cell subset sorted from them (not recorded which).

The CDR3 DNA reads TGTGCCAGCAGAAGCGGGGTATCCTACGAGCAGTACTTC. Its translation is CASRSGVSYEQYF. The chain combines TRBV6-1 with TRBJ2-7; 7 bases are a match to TRBD2. This CDR3 comprises 13 residues. Germline assignment: CDR1 MNHNS and CDR2 SASEGT. V shed 6 bases, J shed 1 base, and the junction held 3 bases outside the gene matches.